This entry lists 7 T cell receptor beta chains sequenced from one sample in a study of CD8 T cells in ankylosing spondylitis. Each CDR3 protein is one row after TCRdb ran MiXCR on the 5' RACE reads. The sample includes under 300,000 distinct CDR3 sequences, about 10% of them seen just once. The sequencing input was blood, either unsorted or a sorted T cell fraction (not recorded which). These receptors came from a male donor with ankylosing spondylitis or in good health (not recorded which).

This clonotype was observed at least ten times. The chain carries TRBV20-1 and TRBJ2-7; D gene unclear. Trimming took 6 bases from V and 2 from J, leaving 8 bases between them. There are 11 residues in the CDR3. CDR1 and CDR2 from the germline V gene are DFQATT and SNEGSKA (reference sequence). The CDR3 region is CSALGAYEQYF. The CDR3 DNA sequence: TGCAGTGCCCTTGGGGCCTACGAGCAGTACTTC.

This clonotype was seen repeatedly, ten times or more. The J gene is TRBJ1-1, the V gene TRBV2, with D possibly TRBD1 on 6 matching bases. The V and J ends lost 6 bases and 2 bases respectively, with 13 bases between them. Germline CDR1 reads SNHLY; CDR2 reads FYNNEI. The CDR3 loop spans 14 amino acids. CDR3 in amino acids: CASSVGQYNTEAFF. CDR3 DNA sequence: TGTGCCAGCAGCGTTGGACAGTATAACACTGAAGCTTTCTTT.

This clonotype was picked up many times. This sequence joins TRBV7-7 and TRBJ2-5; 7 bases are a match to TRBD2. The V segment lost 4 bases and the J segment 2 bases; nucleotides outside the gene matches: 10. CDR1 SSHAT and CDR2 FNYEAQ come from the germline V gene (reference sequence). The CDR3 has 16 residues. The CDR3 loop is CASSSSVASGQETQYF. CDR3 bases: TGTGCCAGCAGCTCTAGCGTGGCTAGCGGACAAGAGACCCAGTACTTC. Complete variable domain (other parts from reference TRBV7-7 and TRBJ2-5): GAGVSQSPRYKVTKRGQDVTLRCDPISSHATLYWYQQALGQGPEFLTYFNYEAQPDKSGLPSDRFSAERPEGSISTLTIQRTEQRDSAMYRCASSSSVASGQETQYFGPGTRLLVL.

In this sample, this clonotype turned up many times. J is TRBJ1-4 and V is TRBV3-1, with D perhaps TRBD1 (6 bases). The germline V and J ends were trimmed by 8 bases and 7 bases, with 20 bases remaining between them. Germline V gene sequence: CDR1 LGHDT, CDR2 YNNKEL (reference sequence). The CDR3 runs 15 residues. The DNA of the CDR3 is TGTGCCAGCGAGAGGCGGGACAAGGATTTTGAAAAACTGTTTTTT. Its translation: CASERRDKDFEKLFF.

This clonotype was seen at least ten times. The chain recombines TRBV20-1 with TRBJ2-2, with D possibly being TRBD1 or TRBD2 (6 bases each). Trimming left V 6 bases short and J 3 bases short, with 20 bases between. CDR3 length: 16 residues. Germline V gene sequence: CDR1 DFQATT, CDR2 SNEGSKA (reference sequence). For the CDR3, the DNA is TGCAGTGCCAGTGGACCTAGGGGGGTTGACACCGGGGAGCTGTTTTTT. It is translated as CSASGPRGVDTGELFF.

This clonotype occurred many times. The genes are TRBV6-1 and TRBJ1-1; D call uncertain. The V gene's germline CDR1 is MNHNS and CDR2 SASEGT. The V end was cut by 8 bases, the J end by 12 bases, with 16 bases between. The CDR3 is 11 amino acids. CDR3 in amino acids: CASEFGISPFF. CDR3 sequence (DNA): TGTGCCAGCGAATTCGGGATTAGCCCTTTCTTT.

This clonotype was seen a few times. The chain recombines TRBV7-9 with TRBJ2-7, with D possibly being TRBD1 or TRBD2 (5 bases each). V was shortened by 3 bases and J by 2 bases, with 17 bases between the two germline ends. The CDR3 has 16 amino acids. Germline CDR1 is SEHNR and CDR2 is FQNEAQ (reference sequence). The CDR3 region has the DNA TGTGCCAGCAGCTTCCTTAGCGTGGGGGTGGCCTACGAGCAGTACTTC. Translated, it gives CASSFLSVGVAYEQYF. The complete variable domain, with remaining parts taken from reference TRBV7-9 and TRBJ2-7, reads DTGVSQNPRHKITKRGQNVTFRCDPISEHNRLYWYRQTLGQGPEFLTYFQNEAQLEKSRLLSDRFSAERPKGSFSTLEIQRTEQGDSAMYLCASSFLSVGVAYEQYFGPGTRLTVT.